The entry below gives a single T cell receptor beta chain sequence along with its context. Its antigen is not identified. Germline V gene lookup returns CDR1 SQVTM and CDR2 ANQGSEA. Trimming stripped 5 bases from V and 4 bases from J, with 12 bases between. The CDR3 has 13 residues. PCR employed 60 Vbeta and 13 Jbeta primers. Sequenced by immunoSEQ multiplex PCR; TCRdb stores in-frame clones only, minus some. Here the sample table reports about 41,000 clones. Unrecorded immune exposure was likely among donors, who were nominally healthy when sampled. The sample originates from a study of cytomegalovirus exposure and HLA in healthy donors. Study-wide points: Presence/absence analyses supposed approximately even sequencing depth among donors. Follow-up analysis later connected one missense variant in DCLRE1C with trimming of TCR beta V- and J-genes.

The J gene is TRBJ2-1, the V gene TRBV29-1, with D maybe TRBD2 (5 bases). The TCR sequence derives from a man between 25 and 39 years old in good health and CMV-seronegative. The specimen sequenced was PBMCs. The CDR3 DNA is TGCAGCGTTTGGAAACGCGGGTACAATGAGCAGTTCTTC. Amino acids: CSVWKRGYNEQFF.